The present T cell receptor (beta chain) was sequenced within a study of T cell responses to AZD1222 COVID-19 vaccine. Study findings and constraints: Females made up more of the donors, who were largely white British, and clonal diversity may have come out too low. Repertoire sampling was restricted to post-peak T cell response timepoints.

A word on this clone: Its antigen is not identified.

The repertoire was sequenced with immunoSEQ multiplex PCR; TCRdb's copy has only in-frame clones and lacks some. Of 100,000 to 150,000 clones listed, roughly 90% are singletons. Germline V CDR1 and CDR2: MNHEY, SMNVEV (reference sequence). The J segment lost 2 bases and the V segment lost 5 bases, leaving 9 bases of the junction unmatched. The length of the CDR3 is 16 residues. The chain couples TRBV27 to TRBJ2-7; 10 positions match TRBD1. The input for sequencing was peripheral blood, taken on day 0 of AZD1222 vaccination. This TCR derives from an adult in good health. This chain's CDR3 is CASSIKGTGAAYEQYF. CDR3 nucleotide sequence: TGTGCCAGCAGTATTAAAGGGACAGGGGCCGCCTACGAGCAGTACTTC.